The 14 T cell receptor beta chains presented below share a single source sample, sequenced in a study of blood T cell repertoires in COVID-19. Repertoires were generated with immunoSEQ multiplex PCR, while TCRdb's copy carries only in-frame clones and drops some. This sample has some 400,000 clones, with 87% found just once. The sequenced sample was peripheral blood. All receptors derive from a woman aged 55-69 years with COVID-19, enrolled during active disease.

The rearrangement links TRBV28 to TRBJ1-1; D gene unclear. The length of the CDR3 is 11 residues. CDR1 is MDHEN and CDR2 is SYDVKM in the germline V gene. V was shortened by 7 bases and J by 4 bases, with 7 bases between the two germline ends. CDR3 in DNA: TGTGCCAGCATGAGGGTCACTGAAGCTTTCTTT. Amino acid sequence: CASMRVTEAFF.

This clone was detected only once. This rearrangement joins TRBV6-2 or TRBV6-3 to TRBJ1-5; D remains unclear. Trimming removed 5 bases at V and 9 bases at J, with 11 bases between. The germline V gene encodes CDR1 MNHEY and CDR2 SVGEGT. The CDR3 is 12 residues long. The CDR3 bases are TGTGCCAGCAGTCCCGGCCGAGGGCCCCAGCATTTT. This encodes CASSPGRGPQHF.

The chain is built from TRBV30 and TRBJ1-2; D possibly corresponds to TRBD1 (6 bases). Per the germline V gene, CDR1 is GTSNPN and CDR2 is SVGIG (reference sequence). V was shortened by 7 bases and J by 4 bases, with 19 bases between the two germline ends. This CDR3 has 14 amino acids. For the CDR3, the DNA is TGTGCCTCTGAGACAGGCCCCGCGGGCTATGGCTACACCTTC. This translates into CASETGPAGYGYTF. Full variable domain (outside the CDR3, taken from reference TRBV30 and TRBJ1-2): SQTIHQWPATLVQPVGSPLSLECTVEGTSNPNLYWYRQAAGRGLQLLFYSVGIGQISSEVPQNLSASRPQDRQFILSSKKLLLSDSGFYLCASETGPAGYGYTFGSGTRLTVV.

The J gene is TRBJ2-7, the V gene TRBV5-1, with TRBD1 matching over 9 bases. Per the germline V gene, CDR1 is SGHRS and CDR2 is YFSETQ. The trim removed 0 bases at V and 0 bases at J, leaving 4 bases unmatched. The CDR3 is made up of 16 amino acids. The chain's CDR3 is CASSLATGGISYEQYF. In DNA, the CDR3 is TGCGCCAGCAGCTTGGCAACAGGGGGCATCTCCTACGAGCAGTACTTC.

This clone was seen a single time. The chain recombines TRBV10-3 with TRBJ2-1, with D tentatively TRBD1 (5 bases). V was trimmed by 3 bases and J by 8 bases, leaving 11 bases between them. The CDR3 consists of 13 residues. Germline CDR1 ENHRY, CDR2 SYGVKD. The CDR3 DNA reads as TGTGCCATCAGTGACAGGGCGGCCGATGAGCAGTTCTTC. Translation: CAISDRAADEQFF.

V is TRBV30 and J is TRBJ1-6, with D unclear. The V gene's germline CDR1 is GTSNPN and CDR2 SVGIG (reference sequence). The CDR3 consists of 13 residues. Trimming removed 8 bases at V and 4 bases at J, with 12 bases between. CDR3 sequence reads: CAGTTQYNSPLHF. The CDR3 DNA reads TGTGCCGGAACGACTCAGTATAATTCACCCCTCCACTTT.

The CDR3 is CSVEDRKQRRVDYGYTF. The CDR3 coding sequence is TGCAGCGTTGAAGATCGGAAACAGAGGAGGGTAGACTATGGCTACACCTTC. The rearrangement uses TRBV29-1 and TRBJ1-2; D ambiguous. Germline V gene data show CDR1 as SQVTM and CDR2 as ANQGSEA. Trimming removed 0 bases at V and 3 bases at J, with 20 bases between. CDR3 length equals 17 residues.

V and J are TRBV28 and TRBJ1-6; D may be TRBD1 (6 bases). The V gene lost 7 bases and the J gene lost 10 bases, with 14 bases spanning the gap. The CDR3 contains 13 residues. The germline V gene has CDR1 MDHEN and CDR2 SYDVKM. DNA of the CDR3: TGTGCCAGCAACATCGGCCAGGGGTCACCCCTCCACTTT. This sequence encodes CASNIGQGSPLHF.

This clone was observed a few times. This chain connects TRBV7-9 to TRBJ1-1; 9 bases line up with TRBD1. V lost 2 bases and J lost 8; bases outside the gene matches: 3. This CDR3 region has 13 residues. Germline loops: CDR1 SEHNR, CDR2 FQNEAQ (reference sequence). This CDR3 is CASSLIQGAEAFF. The CDR3 DNA reads as TGTGCCAGCAGCTTAATACAGGGGGCGGAAGCTTTCTTT.

The V call is TRBV30, the J call TRBJ2-1; TRBD2 matches 9 bases. V shed 1 base, J shed 7 bases, and the junction held 5 bases outside the gene matches. The CDR3 is made up of 14 amino acids. Germline CDR1 GTSNPN, CDR2 SVGIG (reference sequence). The CDR3 DNA reads TGTGCCTGGAGTGGAAGCGGGGGGCTGAATGAGCAGTTCTTC. It is translated as CAWSGSGGLNEQFF. The variable domain in full, with the rest retrieved from reference TRBV30 and TRBJ2-1, is SQTIHQWPATLVQPVGSPLSLECTVEGTSNPNLYWYRQAAGRGLQLLFYSVGIGQISSEVPQNLSASRPQDRQFILSSKKLLLSDSGFYLCAWSGSGGLNEQFFGPGTRLTVL.

This sequence joins TRBV5-1 and TRBJ2-3; 8 bases align to TRBD2. Per the germline V gene, CDR1 is SGHRS and CDR2 is YFSETQ. V shed 4 bases, J shed 1 base, and the junction held 8 bases outside the gene matches. CDR3 length: 16 residues. CDR3 in amino acids: CASSLSGGSRTDTQYF. In DNA, the CDR3 is TGCGCCAGCAGCCTATCGGGGGGGAGCCGCACAGATACGCAGTATTTT.

This CDR3 reads CASSQSGGRVTEAFF. The CDR3 nucleotides are TGTGCCAGCAGCCAATCAGGGGGTAGGGTCACTGAAGCTTTCTTT. The chain combines TRBV3-1 (or the pseudogene TRBV3-2) with TRBJ1-1; 7 bases agree with TRBD1. Trimming removed 2 bases from V and 4 bases from J; junction bases left unmatched: 7. Germline V gene lookup returns CDR1 LGHDT and CDR2 YNNKEL (reference sequence). This CDR3 region has 15 residues.

The CDR3 DNA sequence: TGTGCCAGCACGCGAAGGCTGGCGGGGGAGACCCAGTACTTC. This codes for CASTRRLAGETQYF. The rearrangement links TRBV6-5 to TRBJ2-5, with D perhaps TRBD2 (6 bases). The CDR3 is made up of 14 amino acids. V lost 7 bases to trimming and J lost 5 bases, with 17 bases between them. Germline V gene lookup returns CDR1 MNHEY and CDR2 SVGAGI.

The V and J genes are TRBV5-5 and TRBJ1-1, with D perhaps TRBD1 (5 bases). Germline V gene sequence: CDR1 SGHKS, CDR2 YYEKEE (reference sequence). The CDR3 runs to 14 residues. Between the trimmed V and J ends, which lost 0 bases and 1 base, there was a span of 7 bases. As DNA, the CDR3 is TGTGCCAGCAGCTTGGTACAGGCGAACACTGAAGCTTTCTTT. Translating it yields CASSLVQANTEAFF.